The 19 T cell receptor beta chains below all came from one sample that was sequenced in a study of blood T cell repertoires in COVID-19. Profiled with immunoSEQ multiplex PCR; TCRdb holds only in-frame clones, not every one. This table has about 250,000 clones, just under 85% appearing once. The sequencing sample was made of peripheral blood. The origin of the receptors is a man older than 75 with acute or convalescent COVID-19.

The chain couples TRBV1 to TRBJ2-2; TRBD2 is taken as the D call from the table, unchecked against the DNA. TRBV1 is described as a pseudogene. The CDR3 runs to 17 residues. The CDR3 DNA reads as TGCACCAGCAGCCAAGATCGATATCACTTGAACACCGGGGAGCTGTTTTTT. Its translation: CTSSQDRYHLNTGELFF.

This chain connects TRBV11-3 to TRBJ2-7; 7 nucleotides align to TRBD1. Germline V CDR1 and CDR2: SGHNT, YENEEA. The J segment lost 4 bases and the V segment lost 0 bases, leaving 6 bases of the junction unmatched. This CDR3 contains 15 residues. The DNA of the CDR3 is TGTGCCAGCAGCTTAGAAGGACAGGAAGGATACGAGCAGTACTTC. Protein sequence: CASSLEGQEGYEQYF.

This clone was seen once. The genes are TRBV6-2 or TRBV6-3 and TRBJ1-5; the match to TRBD1 covers 8 bases. The CDR3 covers 13 residues. V lost 6 bases, J lost 7 bases, and 5 bases stayed unmatched. CDR1 and CDR2 (germline): MNHEY, SVGEGT. The CDR3 region has the DNA TGTGCCAGCAGCGAACAGGGGGGACAGCCCCAGCATTTT. Its protein is CASSEQGGQPQHF.

V gene TRBV24-1 combines with J gene TRBJ2-1; 13 positions agree with TRBD2. The CDR3 runs 15 residues. CDR1 and CDR2 from the germline V gene are KGHDR and SFDVKD. After removal of 6 bases from V and 9 bases from J, the junction contained 7 bases not matched to a gene. The CDR3, as DNA: TGTGCCACCAGTAGGACTAGCGGGAGATTTGGTGAGCAGTTCTTC. As protein: CATSRTSGRFGEQFF.

V is TRBV5-4 and J is TRBJ2-2, with no clear D. The CDR3 contains 15 residues. V lost 0 bases to trimming and J lost 2 bases, with 8 bases between them. Germline V gene lookup returns CDR1 SGHNT and CDR2 YYREEE (reference sequence). The DNA of the CDR3 is TGTGCCAGCAGCTTGGAGCGACTTAACACCGGGGAGCTGTTTTTT. Protein sequence: CASSLERLNTGELFF.

The rearrangement joins TRBV4-1 to TRBJ2-7; no reliable D call. Trimming took off 0 bases at V and 3 bases at J, with 21 bases between the two ends. The CDR3 contains 18 residues. Germline values: CDR1 MGHRA, CDR2 YSYEKL. This chain's CDR3 is CASSQDLSRGTGRYEQYF. CDR3 DNA sequence: TGCGCCAGCAGCCAAGATCTATCGCGCGGTACGGGTCGCTACGAGCAGTACTTC.

CDR3 DNA sequence: TGCGCCAGCAGCTTGGTGGCAGGGGGCCTTGGTTCACCCCTCCACTTT. Protein: CASSLVAGGLGSPLHF. The chain recombines TRBV5-1 with TRBJ1-6; 8 bases map to TRBD1. The CDR3 length is 16 residues. V gave up 0 bases and J gave up 9 bases; unmatched junction bases: 8. The V gene's germline CDR1 is SGHRS and CDR2 YFSETQ.

This chain links TRBV5-1 with TRBJ2-7; 10 bases fit TRBD1. There are 15 residues in the CDR3. Germline trimming cut 2 bases from V and 6 bases from J; bases unmatched to any gene: 8. Germline V gives CDR1 SGHRS, CDR2 YFSETQ. The CDR3 protein is CASSFSGTGAFEQYF. The CDR3 nucleotides read TGCGCCAGCAGCTTCTCCGGGACAGGGGCTTTCGAGCAGTACTTC.

This chain uses TRBV6-1 with TRBJ2-7, with D hard to call. Germline CDR1 is MNHNS and CDR2 is SASEGT. The V end was cut by 1 base, the J end by 4 bases, with 11 bases between. The CDR3 contains 14 residues. The CDR3 loop reads CASSEGLNGYEQYF. The CDR3 bases are TGTGCCAGCAGTGAAGGACTCAACGGGTACGAGCAGTACTTC.

The genes are TRBV6-5 and TRBJ1-2; 9 nucleotides agree with TRBD1. The V segment lost 6 bases and the J segment 5 bases; nucleotides outside the gene matches: 7. CDR1 and CDR2 from the germline V gene are MNHEY and SVGAGI. The CDR3 is made up of 14 amino acids. The CDR3 loop is CASRARDREYGYTF. CDR3 in DNA: TGTGCCAGCAGAGCCCGGGACAGGGAATATGGCTACACCTTC.

The V gene is TRBV19, the J gene TRBJ2-1; a possible D gene is TRBD2 (5 bases). The V and J ends lost 3 bases and 9 bases respectively, with 15 bases between them. The CDR3 has 14 amino acids. Germline V gene lookup returns CDR1 LNHDA and CDR2 SQIVND (reference sequence). As DNA, the CDR3 is TGTGCCAGTAGTATTCATCGGGCTAGCTCTGAGCAGTTCTTC. Translated: CASSIHRASSEQFF.

The chain links TRBV20-1 to TRBJ2-7, with a tentative D call TRBD1 (6 bases). V was shortened by 3 bases and J by 3 bases, with 12 bases between the two germline ends. The CDR3 runs 13 residues. CDR1 and CDR2 (germline): DFQATT, SNEGSKA (reference sequence). CDR3 coding DNA: TGCAGTGCTAGTGGACAGCTCTTCTACGAGCAGTACTTC. Translating it yields CSASGQLFYEQYF.

The V call is TRBV10-1, the J call TRBJ2-3, with 11 bases that match TRBD2. Germline V lookup: CDR1 WNHNN, CDR2 SYGVQD (reference sequence). Trimming removed 4 bases from V and 0 bases from J; junction bases left unmatched: 6. This CDR3 is 17 amino acids long. DNA of the CDR3: TGCGCCAGCAGTGGCTCCAGGACTAGCGGGAGCACAGATACGCAGTATTTT. Amino acid sequence: CASSGSRTSGSTDTQYF.

This clone showed up just once. The genes are TRBV2 and TRBJ2-3, with 11 bases lining up with TRBD2. From germline, CDR1 is SNHLY and CDR2 FYNNEI. J gave up 6 bases and V 5 bases, and 7 bases lay outside the gene matches. The CDR3 runs 15 residues. The CDR3 loop is CASSQLAGARDTQYF. DNA of the CDR3: TGTGCCAGCAGTCAACTAGCGGGGGCGAGGGATACGCAGTATTTT.

DNA of the CDR3: TGTGCCAGCCTACTATCTCCAGGCGGGTATGGCTACACCTTC. It encodes CASLLSPGGYGYTF. V is TRBV6-6 and J is TRBJ1-2; unclear D gene. The CDR3 contains 14 residues. The germline CDR1 and CDR2 sequences are MNHNY and SVGAGI (reference sequence). V lost 8 bases and J 5 bases, leaving 18 bases between the germline ends.

This clone has more than one count but fewer than ten. The chain employs TRBV3-1 (or the pseudogene TRBV3-2) and TRBJ2-3, with D unclear. Trimming removed 11 bases from V and 4 bases from J, with 19 bases in between. Per the germline V gene, CDR1 is LGHDT and CDR2 is YNNKEL (reference sequence). The CDR3 extends over 14 amino acids. The chain's CDR3 is CAVAPRGFADTQYF. In DNA form, the CDR3 reads TGTGCCGTAGCACCACGAGGCTTTGCAGATACGCAGTATTTT.

This chain links TRBV30 with TRBJ1-5; possible D gene TRBD1, 5 bases. Germline-derived CDR1 and CDR2 are GTSNPN and SVGIG (reference sequence). This CDR3 region has 13 residues. V was clipped by 2 bases and J by 4 bases, with 9 bases between them. The CDR3 sequence: CAWSRRGNQPQHF. The CDR3 DNA follows: TGTGCCTGGAGTCGGAGGGGAAATCAGCCCCAGCATTTT.

This clone was seen once. The rearrangement uses TRBV30 and TRBJ1-1, with D unclear. V was shortened by 3 bases and J by 5 bases, with 13 bases between the two germline ends. This CDR3 contains 13 residues. Germline-derived CDR1 and CDR2 are GTSNPN and SVGIG (reference sequence). In DNA form, the CDR3 reads TGTGCCTGGAGAACACACCCGAGGACTGAAGCTTTCTTT. This sequence encodes CAWRTHPRTEAFF.

The CDR3 loop reads CSVTGAEGYTF. In DNA, the CDR3 is TGCAGTGTTACAGGTGCTGAAGGCTACACCTTC. This sequence joins TRBV20-1 and TRBJ1-2, with D perhaps TRBD1 (5 bases). CDR1 DFQATT and CDR2 SNEGSKA come from the germline V gene (reference sequence). This CDR3 is built from 11 residues. The V end was cut by 7 bases, the J end by 8 bases, with 14 bases between.